The 27 T cell receptor beta chains below were found in one sample sequenced in a study of blood T cells in healthy people across ages. Together with a sample-barcoded 5' primer, a J-beta primer mix was included in a second PCR lasting roughly 7 to 11 cycles. TCRdb processed the 5' RACE reads anew with MiXCR; each CDR3 protein has one entry. The sample yields approximately 880,000 distinct CDR3 sequences, 45% to 50% seen once. The material sequenced was blood. The source of these receptors is a man aged 30 to 39 in good health.

This clonotype occurred once. The V call is TRBV9, the J call TRBJ1-4, with 8 bases identical to TRBD1. The CDR3 runs 15 residues. Germline assignment: CDR1 SGDLS and CDR2 YYNGEE. Trimming took 1 base from V and 8 from J; bases not matched to a gene: 7. The CDR3: CASSVQGAKEEKLFF. CDR3 sequence (DNA): TGTGCCAGCAGCGTACAGGGGGCCAAGGAAGAAAAACTGTTTTTT.

A few counts support this clonotype. The gene calls are TRBV27 and TRBJ1-2, with D unresolved. The CDR3 loop spans 11 amino acids. In germline, CDR1 is MNHEY, CDR2 SMNVEV (reference sequence). V lost 8 bases to trimming and J lost 3 bases, with 7 bases between them. The CDR3 DNA reads TGTGCCAGCGGCCGATACTATGGCTACACCTTC. It encodes CASGRYYGYTF.

This clonotype was observed a handful of times. The V and J genes are TRBV20-1 and TRBJ2-3; D is uncertain. The CDR3 is 13 residues long. V was cut by 5 bases and J by 3 bases, with 12 bases left in between. Germline CDR1 and CDR2: DFQATT and SNEGSKA (reference sequence). As DNA, the CDR3 is TGCAGTGCTCGATTGGTCGGGACAGATACGCAGTATTTT. This translates into CSARLVGTDTQYF.

The V and J genes are TRBV7-9 and TRBJ2-7, with TRBD2 identical over 8 bases. The CDR3 sequence is 15 residues long. Germline V gene sequence: CDR1 SEHNR, CDR2 FQNEAQ (reference sequence). The V gene end was trimmed by 6 bases and the J gene end by 3 bases; junction bases not matched to a gene: 10. The CDR3 coding sequence is TGTGCCAGCAGTGAACCGGGACTAGGGCACTACGAGCAGTACTTC. It is translated as CASSEPGLGHYEQYF.

This clonotype came up a few times. The V and J genes are TRBV6-5 and TRBJ2-3; maybe TRBD1 (5 bases). The germline V gene has CDR1 MNHEY and CDR2 SVGAGI. V lost 0 bases to trimming and J lost 5 bases, with 12 bases between them. The CDR3 contains 15 residues. The CDR3 bases are TGTGCCAGCAGTTACTCGTTGGGGCGACGAGATACGCAGTATTTT. It specifies CASSYSLGRRDTQYF.

The V and J genes are TRBV13 and TRBJ2-2; 7 bases map to TRBD1. CDR1 PRHDT and CDR2 FYEKMQ come from the germline V gene (reference sequence). This CDR3 has 18 amino acids. V lost 2 bases to trimming and J lost 5 bases; unmatched junction nucleotides: 14. In DNA form, the CDR3 reads TGTGCCAGCAGCTTACAGATCCGTTTGGGCAGGGGGACCGGGGAGCTGTTTTTT. Translation: CASSLQIRLGRGTGELFF.

This chain links TRBV7-9 with TRBJ2-3; D is possibly TRBD1 (5 bases). CDR1 is SEHNR and CDR2 is FQNEAQ in the germline V gene (reference sequence). The CDR3 spans 16 residues. Trimming stripped 2 bases from V and 4 bases from J, with 16 bases between. The CDR3 DNA follows: TGTGCCAGCAGCTTAAGTTTGCGTGGGGCGGCAGATACGCAGTATTTT. Its translation is CASSLSLRGAADTQYF.

This clonotype was seen many times. The V gene is TRBV6-5, the J gene TRBJ2-7; TRBD2 is a possible D gene (5 bases). CDR3 length: 13 amino acids. Germline CDR1 MNHEY, CDR2 SVGAGI. V was shortened by 2 bases and J by 1 base, with 6 bases between the two germline ends. The CDR3 loop is CASSYGLSYEQYF. CDR3 bases: TGTGCCAGCAGTTACGGACTTTCCTACGAGCAGTACTTC.

This rearrangement joins TRBV6-4 to TRBJ1-4; the D is unclear. This CDR3 comprises 16 residues. Germline CDR1 is MRHNA and CDR2 is SNTAGT. V was pared by 6 bases and J by 5 bases, with 19 bases between. The DNA of the CDR3 is TGTGCCAGCAGAGCCACCGGCGGACGGAAGAATGAAAAACTGTTTTTT. Residues: CASRATGGRKNEKLFF.

V is TRBV4-2 and J is TRBJ2-1, with 9 bases fitting TRBD1. V was pared by 3 bases and J by 4 bases, with 4 bases of the junction left unmatched. CDR1 is LGHNA, CDR2 YNFKEQ, per germline. The length of the CDR3 is 15 residues. CDR3 loop: CASSQGTGRYNEQFF. The DNA of the CDR3 is TGTGCCAGCAGCCAGGGGACAGGGCGTTACAATGAGCAGTTCTTC.

The chain has TRBV6-1 and TRBJ2-5, with TRBD2 matching over 10 bases. CDR3 size: 16 residues. Trimming removed 5 bases from V and 9 bases from J; junction bases left unmatched: 15. Germline assignment: CDR1 MNHNS and CDR2 SASEGT. The CDR3 here is CASSWGTGTSVYPQYF. Here the CDR3 DNA reads TGTGCCAGCAGTTGGGGGACCGGGACTAGCGTATATCCCCAGTACTTC.

In regard to this clonotype: One end of the junction varies from germline; a read error may be responsible. The genes are TRBV28 and TRBJ2-7, with 10 positions matching TRBD1. Germline CDR1 reads MDHEN; CDR2 reads SYDVKM. There are 16 residues in the CDR3. CDR3 in amino acids: CACSFEFWDRGYEQYF. Here the CDR3 DNA reads TGTGCCTGCAGTTTCGAATTTTGGGACAGGGGCTACGAGCAGTACTTC.

As concerns this clonotype: One end of the junction varies from germline; a read error may be responsible. The gene calls are TRBV5-4 and TRBJ2-7; maybe TRBD1 (5 bases). TRBJ2-5 matches the DNA end more closely, so the J call is doubtful. Germline CDR1 and CDR2: SGHNT and YYREEE (reference sequence). CDR3 length: 16 amino acids. CDR3 protein: CACSPRATVSRETQYF. As DNA, the CDR3 is TGTGCCTGCAGCCCCCGAGCGACAGTGAGCAGGGAGACCCAGTACTTC.

This clonotype has more than one count but fewer than ten. V usage is TRBV28 and J usage is TRBJ1-2, with no clear D. The CDR3 spans 16 residues. CDR1 is MDHEN and CDR2 is SYDVKM in the germline V gene. The V end was cut by 6 bases, the J end by 4 bases, with 21 bases between. The CDR3 coding sequence is TGTGCCAGCAGATCCCTGGACCGCGCACAGTTCTATGGCTACACCTTC. It encodes CASRSLDRAQFYGYTF.

This chain uses TRBV20-1 with TRBJ2-7, with 9 bases fitting TRBD2. J lost 3 bases, V lost 2 bases, and 5 bases had no gene match. This CDR3 has 14 residues. Germline values: CDR1 DFQATT, CDR2 SNEGSKA (reference sequence). The CDR3 loop reads CSARQVAGVYEQYF. The DNA for the CDR3 is TGCAGTGCTAGACAGGTAGCGGGGGTCTACGAGCAGTACTTC.

This clonotype turned up a few times. The chain links TRBV9 to TRBJ1-2; no clear D gene. The CDR3 sequence is 15 residues long. Germline assignment: CDR1 SGDLS and CDR2 YYNGEE. V was clipped by 2 bases and J by 4 bases, with 15 bases between them. This chain's CDR3 is CASSVDPDGSYGYTF. Written as DNA, the CDR3 is TGTGCCAGCAGCGTGGACCCCGATGGCAGCTATGGCTACACCTTC. The variable domain in full, with the rest retrieved from reference TRBV9 and TRBJ1-2, is DSGVTQTPKHLITATGQRVTLRCSPRSGDLSVYWYQQSLDQGLQFLIQYYNGEERAKGNILERFSAQQFPDLHSELNLSSLELGDSALYFCASSVDPDGSYGYTFGSGTRLTVV.

J is TRBJ2-5 and V is TRBV25-1, with D perhaps matching TRBD1 or TRBD2 (6 bases each). Trimming removed 4 bases from V and 5 bases from J, with 20 bases in between. This CDR3 is built from 16 residues. Looked up from germline, CDR1 is MGHDK and CDR2 is SYGVNS. CDR3 nucleotides: TGTGCCAGCAGTGCCCCCTCGGGGGCGATAGGGGAGACCCAGTACTTC. The encoded protein is CASSAPSGAIGETQYF.

CDR3 loop: CASSDRGEDSPLHF. The CDR3 nucleotides are TGTGCCAGCAGTGACAGGGGGGAGGATTCACCCCTCCACTTT. The chain carries TRBV27 and TRBJ1-6; TRBD1 aligns across 9 bases. The CDR3 sequence is 14 residues long. Germline V CDR1 and CDR2: MNHEY, SMNVEV (reference sequence). The ends lost 5 bases at V and 8 bases at J; junction bases unmatched: 4.

The chain uses TRBV13 and TRBJ2-1, with a possible D match to TRBD2 (6 bases). This CDR3 is built from 13 residues. CDR1 and CDR2 (germline): PRHDT, FYEKMQ (reference sequence). The V end lost 7 bases, the J end lost 13 bases, and 20 bases lay between the germline ends. CDR3 loop: CASNKGGLETQFF. The CDR3 DNA follows: TGTGCCAGCAATAAAGGAGGGTTAGAGACCCAGTTCTTC.

The V gene is TRBV12-3 or TRBV12-4, the J gene TRBJ2-7; 7 positions match TRBD1. This CDR3 is built from 13 residues. V was clipped by 11 bases and J by 0 bases; unmatched bases: 7. Written as DNA, the CDR3 is TGTGCCGGCGGTGACAGGGTCTCCTACGAGCAGTACTTC. Protein: CAGGDRVSYEQYF.

J is TRBJ2-1 and V is TRBV29-1; 9 bases map to TRBD1. The CDR3 has 13 residues. CDR1 is SQVTM and CDR2 is ANQGSEA in the germline V gene. The J segment lost 6 bases and the V segment lost 4 bases, leaving 4 bases of the junction unmatched. DNA of the CDR3: TGCAGCGTTGGGACAGGGGAACCCAATGAGCAGTTCTTC. Its translation is CSVGTGEPNEQFF.

This chain links TRBV20-1 with TRBJ2-5; tentative D call: TRBD2 (5 bases). CDR3 length: 15 amino acids. The V gene lost 6 bases and the J gene lost 1 base, with 18 bases spanning the gap. CDR1 is DFQATT and CDR2 is SNEGSKA in the germline V gene (reference sequence). CDR3 DNA: TGCAGTGCCACCCCGTGGCCCGGGGTCCAAGAGACCCAGTACTTC. Its translation is CSATPWPGVQETQYF.

This CDR3 is CASSWTDSTGELFF. The CDR3 DNA follows: TGTGCCAGCTCCTGGACGGACTCTACCGGGGAGCTGTTTTTT. The chain is built from TRBV6-5 and TRBJ2-2; perhaps TRBD2 as D (5 bases). The germline CDR1 and CDR2 sequences are MNHEY and SVGAGI. CDR3 size: 14 residues. V was pared by 8 bases and J by 5 bases, with 15 bases between.

The rearrangement joins TRBV20-1 to TRBJ2-2; 14 bases fit TRBD2. Germline lookup yields CDR1 DFQATT and CDR2 SNEGSKA (reference sequence). The CDR3 has 16 residues. Unmatched junction bases numbered 9, after V lost 4 bases and J lost 8 bases. The CDR3 is CSAIRLAGGPPGELFF. CDR3 nucleotides: TGCAGTGCTATTCGACTAGCGGGGGGGCCCCCTGGGGAGCTGTTTTTT.

This rearrangement joins TRBV7-9 to TRBJ2-7, with D unresolved. Germline CDR1 SEHNR, CDR2 FQNEAQ (reference sequence). V shed 5 bases and J shed 1 base, with 9 bases lying between them. The CDR3 spans 13 residues. CDR3 sequence reads: CASSNPSSYEQYF. CDR3 nucleotides: TGTGCCAGCAGCAATCCATCGTCCTACGAGCAGTACTTC.

The chain has TRBV28 and TRBJ2-2; 8 bases fit TRBD2. V lost 7 bases to trimming and J lost 2 bases; unmatched junction nucleotides: 9. The CDR3 extends over 16 amino acids. Germline loops: CDR1 MDHEN, CDR2 SYDVKM. CDR3 amino acids: CASTPGGAVNTGELFF. The CDR3 region has the DNA TGTGCCAGCACCCCGGGGGGGGCGGTAAACACCGGGGAGCTGTTTTTT.

The rearrangement joins TRBV7-2 to TRBJ2-3, with D perhaps given as TRBD1 or TRBD2 (5 bases each). Trimming cost V 5 bases and J 1 base, with 10 bases left between them. Germline assignment: CDR1 SGHTA and CDR2 FQGNSA. The CDR3 covers 14 residues. Here the CDR3 DNA reads TGTGCCAGCAGCACAGGAGGCCGCACAGATACGCAGTATTTT. Translation gives CASSTGGRTDTQYF.